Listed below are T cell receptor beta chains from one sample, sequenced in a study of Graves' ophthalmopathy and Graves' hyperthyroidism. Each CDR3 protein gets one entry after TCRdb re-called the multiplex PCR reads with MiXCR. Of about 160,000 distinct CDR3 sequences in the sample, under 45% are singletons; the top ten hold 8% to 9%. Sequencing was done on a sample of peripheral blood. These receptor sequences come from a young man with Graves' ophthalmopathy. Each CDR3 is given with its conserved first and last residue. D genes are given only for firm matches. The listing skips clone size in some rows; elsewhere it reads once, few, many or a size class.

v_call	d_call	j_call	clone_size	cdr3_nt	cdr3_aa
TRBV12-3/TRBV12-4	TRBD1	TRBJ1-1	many	TGTGCCAGCATCCAAACAGGGGGCATTGAAGCTTTCTTT	CASIQTGGIEAFF
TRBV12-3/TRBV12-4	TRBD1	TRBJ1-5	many	TGTGCCAGCAGTCTGACAGGGCATGATCAGCCCCAGCATTTT	CASSLTGHDQPQHF
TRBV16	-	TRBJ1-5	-	TGTGCCAGCAGCAAACGGGGAGTTCAGCCCCAGCATTTT	CASSKRGVQPQHF
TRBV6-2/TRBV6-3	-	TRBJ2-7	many	TGTGCCAGCAGTTTAACCTCGAGGGACTACGAGCAGTACTTC	CASSLTSRDYEQYF
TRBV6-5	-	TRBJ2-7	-	TGTGCCAGCAGTTCATCATTAGGGGTTGGGGAGCAGTACTTC	CASSSSLGVGEQYF
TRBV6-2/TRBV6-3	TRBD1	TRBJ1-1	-	TGTGCCACCTTTCGGACAGGGGGGAACACTGAAGCTTTCTTT	CATFRTGGNTEAFF
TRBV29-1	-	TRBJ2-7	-	TGCAGCGTTGAAGTGAACAGGGACTACGAGCAGTACTTC	CSVEVNRDYEQYF
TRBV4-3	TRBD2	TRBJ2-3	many	TGCGCCAGCAGCCAAGAACTAGCGGCTGGCACAGATACGCAGTATTTT	CASSQELAAGTDTQYF
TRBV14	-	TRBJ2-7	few	TGTGCCAGCAGCCAAGTCGGTACCTGGGAGCAGTACTTC	CASSQVGTWEQYF
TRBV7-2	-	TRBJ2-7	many	TGTGCCAGCAGCTCGGACGGTGATTACGAGCAGTACTTC	CASSSDGDYEQYF
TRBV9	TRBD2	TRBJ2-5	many	TGTGCCAGACGGTGGGAGGGGCAAGAGACCCAGTACTTC	CARRWEGQETQYF
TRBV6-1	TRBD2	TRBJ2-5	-	TGTGCCAGCAGTGATCCGGGACTAGCGGGAGTGGAGACCCAGTACTTC	CASSDPGLAGVETQYF
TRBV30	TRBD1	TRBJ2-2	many	TGTGCCTGGAGTACAGGACAGGGAACCGGGGAGCTGTTTTTT	CAWSTGQGTGELFF
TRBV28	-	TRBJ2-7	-	TGTGCCAGCAGCCAGACCTCCCTCGAGCAGTACTTC	CASSQTSLEQYF
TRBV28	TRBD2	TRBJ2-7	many	TGTGCCAGCAGTTTCTACTCAGGACTAGCGGGGTACGAGCAGTACTTC	CASSFYSGLAGYEQYF
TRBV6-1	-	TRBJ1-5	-	TGTGCCAGCAGTGTAGCGGTATCTAGTGGCAATCAGCCCCAGCATTTT	CASSVAVSSGNQPQHF
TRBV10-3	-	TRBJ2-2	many	TGTGCCACCACCCAGGACGGCAACACCGGGGAGCTGTTTTTT	CATTQDGNTGELFF
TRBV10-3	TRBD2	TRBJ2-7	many	TGTGCCATCAGTGAGTCGGGACTAGCGGGAGACGAGCAGTACTTC	CAISESGLAGDEQYF
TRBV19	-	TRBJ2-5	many	TGTGCCACCGGACAGCGCGATTTAGAGACCCAGTACTTC	CATGQRDLETQYF
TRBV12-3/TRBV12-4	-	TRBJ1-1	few	TGTGCCAGCAGTTTACCCAGGGGTATCGGCACTGAAGCTTTCTTT	CASSLPRGIGTEAFF
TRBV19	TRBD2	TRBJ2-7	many	TGTGCCAGTAGTATCGGGGTAGCGGGAGCCGGCGGGGGATCCTACGAGCAGTACTTC	CASSIGVAGAGGGSYEQYF
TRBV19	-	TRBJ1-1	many	TGTGCCAGTAGGGTCGGGACTTTGAACACTGAAGCTTTCTTT	CASRVGTLNTEAFF